This TCR beta chain was captured by sequencing in a study of blood T cell repertoires in COVID-19. Study-wide context: Researchers got acute and convalescent COVID-19 samples from the United States, Italy and Spain. PBMCs, B-cell-depleted T cells, or T cells were the source of the cDNA or gDNA that made up the material.

Living in about two dozen US areas, the participants were between roughly 18 and 90 years of age. This clone was picked up a small number of times. Germline CDR1 SGHRS, CDR2 YFSETQ. V was clipped by 5 bases and J by 5 bases, with 18 bases between them. The CDR3 consists of 15 residues. In the original workflow: For nucleated cells, counts were estimated from reference gene primer amplification. This table comes from immunoSEQ multiplex PCR, and its TCRdb copy is limited to in-frame clones, with some not included. V and J calls and clone size are copied from that table; D and trimming were computed from the DNA. The sample yields approximately 230,000 clones, 85% to 90% seen once.

V is TRBV5-1 and J is TRBJ2-3; possible D gene TRBD2, 5 bases. The sample consisted of PBMCs or T cells enriched from blood (not recorded which). This sequence originates from a man in his forties who had recovered from COVID-19. CDR3 nucleotide sequence: TGCGCCAGCAGACCCCTCGGCGCGGGCCAAGATACGCAGTATTTT. Residues: CASRPLGAGQDTQYF. The full variable domain, rest sourced from reference TRBV5-1 and TRBJ2-3, is KAGVTQTPRYLIKTRGQQVTLSCSPISGHRSVSWYQQTPGQGLQFLFEYFSETQRNKGNFPGRFSGRQFSNSRSEMNVSTLELGDSALYLCASRPLGAGQDTQYFGPGTRLTVL.